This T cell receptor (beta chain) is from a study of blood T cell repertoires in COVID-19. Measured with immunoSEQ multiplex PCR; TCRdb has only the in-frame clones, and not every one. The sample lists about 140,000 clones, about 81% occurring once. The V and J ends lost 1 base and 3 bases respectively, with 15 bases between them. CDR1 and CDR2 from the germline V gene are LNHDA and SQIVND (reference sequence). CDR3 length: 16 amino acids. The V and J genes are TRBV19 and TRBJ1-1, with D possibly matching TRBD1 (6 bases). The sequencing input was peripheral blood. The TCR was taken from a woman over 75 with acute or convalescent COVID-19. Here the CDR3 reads CASSIGNRVGDTEAFF. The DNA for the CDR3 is TGTGCCAGTAGTATAGGAAACAGGGTTGGAGACACTGAAGCTTTCTTT.